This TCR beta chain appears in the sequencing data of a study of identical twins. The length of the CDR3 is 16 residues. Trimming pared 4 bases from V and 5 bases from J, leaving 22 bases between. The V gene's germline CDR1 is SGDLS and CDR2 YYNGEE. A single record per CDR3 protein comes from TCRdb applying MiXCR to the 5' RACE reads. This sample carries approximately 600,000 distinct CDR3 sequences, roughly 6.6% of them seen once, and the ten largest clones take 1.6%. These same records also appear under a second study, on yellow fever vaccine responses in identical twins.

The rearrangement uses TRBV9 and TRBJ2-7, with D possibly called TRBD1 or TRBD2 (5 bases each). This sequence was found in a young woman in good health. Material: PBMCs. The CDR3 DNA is TGTGCCAGCAGCCCCAACGCGGCAGGGAGTTTGGACGAGCAGTACGTC. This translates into CASSPNAAGSLDEQYV.